This T cell receptor beta chain was sequenced in a study of cytomegalovirus exposure and HLA in healthy donors. Vbeta (60) and Jbeta (13) primers were used in the PCR. The repertoire was sequenced with immunoSEQ multiplex PCR; TCRdb's copy has only in-frame clones and lacks some. The table shows about 40,000 clones, with about nine tenths occurring only once. This CDR3 contains 13 residues. Losses at the gene ends were 6 bases for V and 8 bases for J; bases not matched to a gene: 4. Germline V gives CDR1 SNHLY, CDR2 FYNNEI. Sequencing was carried out using PBMCs. V usage is TRBV2 and J usage is TRBJ2-2; 9 bases are shared with TRBD1. This receptor was taken from a woman in her forties in good health and CMV-seropositive. The CDR3 is CASSRQGGGELFF. The CDR3 nucleotides are TGTGCCAGCAGCCGACAGGGGGGAGGGGAGCTGTTTTTT.